One sample yielded the 23 T cell receptor beta chains listed below, sequenced in a study of blood T cell repertoires in COVID-19. The data were produced by immunoSEQ multiplex PCR, yet TCRdb's version contains in-frame clones alone and is incomplete. The data hold approximately 300,000 clones, with around 92% observed a single time. The sequenced sample consisted of peripheral blood. The source of these receptors is a woman aged 25-40 years with COVID-19, enrolled during active disease.

With respect to this clone: Within the sample, other DNA sequences also encode this same CDR3. The rearrangement uses TRBV5-5 and TRBJ2-5, with a possible D match to TRBD1 (6 bases). Germline V gene lookup returns CDR1 SGHKS and CDR2 YYEKEE (reference sequence). V was shortened by 0 bases and J by 3 bases, with 6 bases between the two germline ends. The CDR3 loop spans 13 amino acids. The CDR3 loop is CASSLGTEETQYF. The CDR3 DNA reads TGTGCCAGCAGCTTGGGGACAGAAGAGACCCAGTACTTC.

The chain carries TRBV2 and TRBJ2-2; possibly TRBD1 for D (5 bases). The CDR3 contains 15 residues. CDR1 is SNHLY, CDR2 FYNNEI, per germline. V was shortened by 3 bases and J by 3 bases, with 11 bases between the two germline ends. CDR3 DNA: TGTGCCAGCAGTGACGACAGACGCGACACCGGGGAGCTGTTTTTT. This codes for CASSDDRRDTGELFF.

This clone has more than one count but fewer than ten. V is TRBV12-3 or TRBV12-4 and J is TRBJ2-5, with TRBD1 as a possible D gene (6 bases). Trimming left V 6 bases short and J 7 bases short, with 12 bases between. CDR3 length: 12 amino acids. As DNA, the CDR3 is TGTGCCAGCAGAACTCTAGGGGGGACCCAGTACTTC. Its translation is CASRTLGGTQYF.

The sample holds one count of this clone. This sequence joins TRBV30 and TRBJ2-7; possible D gene TRBD2, 6 bases. The CDR3 is 13 amino acids. The V end was cut by 3 bases, the J end by 3 bases, with 12 bases between. The V gene's germline CDR1 is GTSNPN and CDR2 SVGIG (reference sequence). In DNA, the CDR3 is TGTGCCTGGAGGGGGCGGGGTAACTACGAGCAGTACTTC. Translation gives CAWRGRGNYEQYF. The full variable domain, completed using reference TRBV30 and TRBJ2-7, is SQTIHQWPATLVQPVGSPLSLECTVEGTSNPNLYWYRQAAGRGLQLLFYSVGIGQISSEVPQNLSASRPQDRQFILSSKKLLLSDSGFYLCAWRGRGNYEQYFGPGTRLTVT.

The chain uses TRBV5-1 and TRBJ2-5, with 7 positions matching TRBD2. Per germline, CDR1 SGHRS and CDR2 YFSETQ. The CDR3 runs 16 residues. V trimming: 2 bases; J trimming: 3 bases; junction bases outside the gene matches: 10. CDR3 amino acids: CASSFADGRAEETQYF. The CDR3 DNA sequence: TGCGCCAGCAGCTTTGCGGATGGGAGGGCCGAAGAGACCCAGTACTTC.

As for this clone: Within the sample, other DNA sequences also encode this same CDR3. This chain joins TRBV5-1 and TRBJ2-7; 9 bases are a match to TRBD2. This CDR3 spans 13 amino acids. The germline V gene encodes CDR1 SGHRS and CDR2 YFSETQ. Trimming cost V 4 bases and J 3 bases; bases outside gene matches: 2. The CDR3 loop is CASSLAGFYEQYF. The DNA for the CDR3 is TGCGCCAGCAGCCTAGCGGGGTTCTACGAGCAGTACTTC.

The genes are TRBV9 and TRBJ2-7; 7 positions match TRBD1. The V gene end was trimmed by 0 bases and the J gene end by 4 bases; junction bases not matched to a gene: 7. The CDR3 length is 15 residues. Germline lookup yields CDR1 SGDLS and CDR2 YYNGEE. The CDR3 bases are TGTGCCAGCAGCGTAGGACAGGGAATCATGTACGAGCAGTACTTC. Protein sequence: CASSVGQGIMYEQYF.

The V and J genes are TRBV11-2 and TRBJ1-5; the D is unclear. The CDR3 has 14 residues. Germline loops: CDR1 SGHAT, CDR2 FQNNGV. Trimming cost V 5 bases and J 6 bases, with 14 bases left between them. For the CDR3, the DNA is TGTGCCAGCAGCCCCCGTATCCCCGGTCAGCCCCAGCATTTT. As protein: CASSPRIPGQPQHF.

With regard to this clone: Other DNA variants within this sample encode the same CDR3. The V gene is TRBV12-3 or TRBV12-4, the J gene TRBJ1-1; no reliable D call. The CDR3 covers 13 residues. The ends were cut back, 6 bases at V and 2 bases at J, with 10 bases in the middle. CDR3 bases: TGTGCCAGCAGGAAGACGGGAAACACTGAAGCTTTCTTT. Encoded protein: CASRKTGNTEAFF.

This clone has just a few counts. The chain recombines TRBV4-2 with TRBJ2-5, with 12 bases identical to TRBD2. There are 17 residues in the CDR3. Trimming at V came to 1 base and at J to 5 bases, leaving 8 bases not matched to a gene. Germline V gene sequence: CDR1 LGHNA, CDR2 YNFKEQ. The CDR3 region has the DNA TGTGCCAGCAGCCAAGGTCCCCTAGCGGGGGGGCTGGAGACCCAGTACTTC. This sequence encodes CASSQGPLAGGLETQYF.

This chain joins TRBV28 and TRBJ1-2, with a possible D match to TRBD1 (5 bases). CDR3 size: 14 residues. From germline, CDR1 is MDHEN and CDR2 SYDVKM. The V end was cut by 6 bases, the J end by 3 bases, with 14 bases between. CDR3 coding DNA: TGTGCCAGCAGCTCCACGGACACCCACTATGGCTACACCTTC. Translated, it gives CASSSTDTHYGYTF.

The chain is built from TRBV30 and TRBJ1-1; TRBD1 aligns across 8 bases. The CDR3 has 14 residues. Trimming took 3 bases from V and 3 from J; bases not matched to a gene: 6. Germline-derived CDR1 and CDR2 are GTSNPN and SVGIG (reference sequence). The CDR3: CAWRGQGAYTEAFF. Here the CDR3 DNA reads TGTGCCTGGAGGGGGCAGGGGGCCTACACTGAAGCTTTCTTT. The whole variable domain, filled in from reference TRBV30 and TRBJ1-1, reads SQTIHQWPATLVQPVGSPLSLECTVEGTSNPNLYWYRQAAGRGLQLLFYSVGIGQISSEVPQNLSASRPQDRQFILSSKKLLLSDSGFYLCAWRGQGAYTEAFFGQGTRLTVV.

The V gene is TRBV18, the J gene TRBJ1-4, with D uncertain. Germline V gene lookup returns CDR1 KGHSH and CDR2 LQKENI. Trimming pared 1 base from V and 5 bases from J, leaving 14 bases between. The CDR3 spans 16 residues. The CDR3 spells CASSPQGLRANEKLFF. The CDR3 bases are TGTGCCAGCTCACCACAAGGTTTAAGAGCGAATGAAAAACTGTTTTTT.

This chain uses TRBV18 with TRBJ1-4, with D maybe TRBD1 (6 bases). The V end lost 4 bases, the J end lost 3 bases, and 12 bases lay between the germline ends. The CDR3 totals 15 residues. Germline-derived CDR1 and CDR2 are KGHSH and LQKENI. The DNA of the CDR3 is TGTGCCAGCTCACGACCTTCAGGGGCTAATGAAAAACTGTTTTTT. Amino acids: CASSRPSGANEKLFF. Together with reference TRBV18 and TRBJ1-4, the CDR3 gives the full variable domain: NAGVMQNPRHLVRRRGQEARLRCSPMKGHSHVYWYRQLPEEGLKFMVYLQKENIIDESGMPKERFSAEFPKEGPSILRIQQVVRGDSAAYFCASSRPSGANEKLFFGSGTQLSVL.

The chain joins TRBV2 to TRBJ2-2, with D tentatively TRBD2 (5 bases). Germline CDR1 is SNHLY and CDR2 is FYNNEI. The V gene lost 8 bases and the J gene lost 2 bases, with 15 bases spanning the gap. This CDR3 is built from 15 residues. The CDR3 reads CASGSNGVNTGELFF. The CDR3 DNA sequence: TGTGCCAGCGGTAGCAACGGGGTCAACACCGGGGAGCTGTTTTTT.

The J gene is TRBJ1-5, the V gene TRBV19; TRBD1 matches at 7 bases. V dropped 5 bases and J dropped 0; count of bases not matched to a gene: 13. This CDR3 has 18 amino acids. Germline V gene lookup returns CDR1 LNHDA and CDR2 SQIVND (reference sequence). CDR3 in DNA: TGTGCCAGTAGTGTCCGACAGGGAAACAAGTATAGCAATCAGCCCCAGCATTTT. Encoded protein: CASSVRQGNKYSNQPQHF.

The chain recombines TRBV2 with TRBJ1-4; tentatively, D is TRBD1 (6 bases). The germline V gene has CDR1 SNHLY and CDR2 FYNNEI. Trimming shortened V by 4 bases and J by 4 bases, and 13 bases separated the two germline ends. The CDR3 spans 15 residues. CDR3 sequence: CASSGLGANNEKLFF. CDR3 DNA: TGTGCCAGCAGTGGGCTGGGGGCCAATAATGAAAAACTGTTTTTT.

DNA for the CDR3: TGTGCCAGCAGCCGGGAATCAACTAATGAAAAACTGTTTTTT. It encodes CASSRESTNEKLFF. The chain couples TRBV9 to TRBJ1-4; no reliable D call. There are 14 residues in the CDR3. Trimming shortened V by 4 bases and J by 0 bases, and 7 bases separated the two germline ends. Per the germline V gene, CDR1 is SGDLS and CDR2 is YYNGEE. The full variable domain, in which reference TRBV9 and TRBJ1-4 provide the parts outside the CDR3, is DSGVTQTPKHLITATGQRVTLRCSPRSGDLSVYWYQQSLDQGLQFLIQYYNGEERAKGNILERFSAQQFPDLHSELNLSSLELGDSALYFCASSRESTNEKLFFGSGTQLSVL.

The chain combines TRBV2 with TRBJ1-3; no clear D. Germline-derived CDR1 and CDR2 are SNHLY and FYNNEI. V was trimmed by 2 bases and J by 4 bases, leaving 12 bases between them. CDR3 size: 15 residues. CDR3 bases: TGTGCCAGCAGTGAATACGGAGCGGCGGGAAACACCATATATTTT. Its protein is CASSEYGAAGNTIYF.

The chain employs TRBV4-3 and TRBJ1-1; D is unclear. The CDR3 sequence is 15 residues long. From germline, CDR1 is LGHNA and CDR2 YSLEER. V lost 1 base and J 0 bases, leaving 9 bases between the germline ends. CDR3 protein: CASSQGWRLNTEAFF. In nucleotides, the CDR3 is TGCGCCAGCAGCCAAGGGTGGCGGTTGAACACTGAAGCTTTCTTT.

The V call is TRBV28, the J call TRBJ1-5, with a possible D match to TRBD1 (6 bases). This CDR3 contains 17 residues. V lost 2 bases and J lost 2, with 16 bases in between. Looked up from germline, CDR1 is MDHEN and CDR2 is SYDVKM. The CDR3 DNA reads as TGTGCCAGCAGTTTAGGGTTAGGGGCAGGGGGCAATCAGCCCCAGCATTTT. Encoded protein: CASSLGLGAGGNQPQHF.

This clone showed up just once. The chain carries TRBV29-1 and TRBJ2-5; D is ambiguous. The V and J ends lost 7 bases and 4 bases respectively, with 16 bases between them. The CDR3 runs to 13 residues. The germline V gene encodes CDR1 SQVTM and CDR2 ANQGSEA. CDR3 DNA sequence: TGCAGCGCACCCGGCGGTGGTTTAGAGACCCAGTACTTC. Encoded protein: CSAPGGGLETQYF.

This sequence joins TRBV19 and TRBJ1-3; perhaps TRBD1 as D (6 bases). CDR3 length: 16 residues. The V gene's germline CDR1 is LNHDA and CDR2 SQIVND (reference sequence). V lost 4 bases, J lost 0 bases, and 13 bases lay in between. The CDR3 nucleotides read TGTGCCAGTAGTAAGGACAGCCCAGGCTCTGGAAACACCATATATTTT. Protein sequence: CASSKDSPGSGNTIYF.